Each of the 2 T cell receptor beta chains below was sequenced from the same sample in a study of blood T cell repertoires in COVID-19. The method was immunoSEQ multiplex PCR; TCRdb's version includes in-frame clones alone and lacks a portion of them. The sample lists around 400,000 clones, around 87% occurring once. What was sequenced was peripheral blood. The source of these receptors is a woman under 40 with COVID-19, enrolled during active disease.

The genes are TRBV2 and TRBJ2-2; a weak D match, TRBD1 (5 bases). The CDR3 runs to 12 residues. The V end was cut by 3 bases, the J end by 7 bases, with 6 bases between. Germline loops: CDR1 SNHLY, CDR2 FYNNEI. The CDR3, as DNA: TGTGCCAGCAGTGAGCAGGGCGGGGAGCTGTTTTTT. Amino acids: CASSEQGGELFF.

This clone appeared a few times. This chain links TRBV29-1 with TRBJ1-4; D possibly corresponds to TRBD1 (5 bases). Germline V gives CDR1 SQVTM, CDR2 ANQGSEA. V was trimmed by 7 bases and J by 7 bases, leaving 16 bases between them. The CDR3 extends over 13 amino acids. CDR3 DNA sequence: TGCAGCGGGTGGGCGGGGGATGGTGAAAAACTGTTTTTT. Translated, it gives CSGWAGDGEKLFF. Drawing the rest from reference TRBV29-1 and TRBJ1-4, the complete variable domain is SAVISQKPSRDICQRGTSLTIQCQVDSQVTMMFWYRQQPGQSLTLIATANQGSEATYESGFVIDKFPISRPNLTFSTLTVSNMSPEDSSIYLCSGWAGDGEKLFFGSGTQLSVL.